This entry lists 25 T cell receptor beta chains sequenced from one sample in a study of T cell repertoires in cytomegalovirus infection. TCRdb called the reads again in MiXCR, with one record for every CDR3 protein. The data show roughly 240,000 distinct CDR3 sequences, about 5.9% seen once. Material for sequencing was PBMCs. The receptors derive from a human donor in good health (CMV status not recorded). Some clones in this sample may be carry-over from other donors' samples.

This clonotype was recorded at least ten times. The V gene is TRBV7-8, the J gene TRBJ2-1; TRBD1 matches at 10 bases. CDR1 SGHVS and CDR2 FQNEAQ come from the germline V gene. V lost 3 bases and J lost 7; bases outside the gene matches: 6. There are 15 residues in the CDR3. The CDR3 here is CASSFRGQGDNEQFF. As DNA, the CDR3 is TGTGCCAGCAGCTTTAGAGGACAGGGGGATAATGAGCAGTTCTTC.

This clonotype was seen many times. This chain links TRBV12-3 or TRBV12-4 with TRBJ1-5; D is unresolved. There are 15 residues in the CDR3. Trimming stripped 4 bases from V and 5 bases from J, with 15 bases between. The CDR3: CASSSTRSYHQPQHF. As DNA, the CDR3 is TGTGCCAGCAGTTCGACACGGAGCTATCATCAGCCCCAGCATTTT.

The table lists this clonotype with many counts. This chain connects TRBV7-2 to TRBJ2-7; TRBD1 matches at 7 bases. Looked up from germline, CDR1 is SGHTA and CDR2 is FQGNSA. The CDR3 is made up of 15 amino acids. The V segment lost 5 bases and the J segment 3 bases; nucleotides outside the gene matches: 10. CDR3 DNA sequence: TGTGCCAGCAGCACGGACTGGGACAGCCGCTACGAGCAGTACTTC. Its protein is CASSTDWDSRYEQYF.

Many counts were recorded for this clonotype. This CDR3 is CASSHQGHYTF. The CDR3 region has the DNA TGCGCCAGCAGCCATCAAGGACACTACACCTTC. The rearrangement uses TRBV4-1 and TRBJ1-2; D is perhaps TRBD1 (5 bases). Germline loops: CDR1 MGHRA, CDR2 YSYEKL. The CDR3 is 11 residues long. Trimming stripped 3 bases from V and 10 bases from J, with 9 bases between.

This clonotype has at least ten counts. The chain recombines TRBV19 with TRBJ1-1; a possible D gene is TRBD1 (5 bases). There are 15 residues in the CDR3. V was trimmed by 3 bases and J by 4 bases, leaving 15 bases between them. Germline lookup yields CDR1 LNHDA and CDR2 SQIVND (reference sequence). CDR3 nucleotides: TGTGCCAGTAGTATGGGGGATTTGAAAGGCACTGAAGCTTTCTTT. Translating gives CASSMGDLKGTEAFF.

Many counts were recorded for this clonotype. This sequence joins TRBV28 and TRBJ2-5; a weak D match, TRBD2 (5 bases). Germline V CDR1 and CDR2: MDHEN, SYDVKM. Trimming left V 8 bases short and J 5 bases short, with 9 bases between. There are 11 residues in the CDR3. CDR3 loop: CASSRRETQYF. The CDR3 DNA is TGTGCCAGCTCTCGGAGGGAGACCCAGTACTTC.

This clonotype was seen ten or more times. This rearrangement joins TRBV7-2 to TRBJ2-1; 11 bases match TRBD2. The germline V gene has CDR1 SGHTA and CDR2 FQGNSA. V lost 4 bases, J lost 7 bases, and 6 bases stayed unmatched. The CDR3 has 15 amino acids. CDR3 in amino acids: CASSSEIAGGNEQFF. The CDR3 nucleotides read TGTGCCAGCAGCTCCGAAATAGCGGGGGGGAATGAGCAGTTCTTC.

The gene calls are TRBV28 and TRBJ1-1; TRBD1 might be the D (5 bases). This CDR3 comprises 13 residues. Trimming left V 3 bases short and J 10 bases short, with 15 bases between. CDR1 is MDHEN, CDR2 SYDVKM, per germline. In nucleotides, the CDR3 is TGTGCCAGCAGTTTTCAGGGAGGAGGTGGAGCTTTCTTT. Its protein product is CASSFQGGGGAFF.

This clonotype was seen at least ten times. The chain is built from TRBV7-2 and TRBJ1-6, with D possibly being TRBD1 (5 bases). CDR3 length: 14 amino acids. The germline V and J ends were trimmed by 2 bases and 8 bases, with 10 bases remaining between them. CDR1 is SGHTA and CDR2 is FQGNSA in the germline V gene. This chain's CDR3 is CASSLMGGDSPLHF. CDR3 sequence (DNA): TGTGCCAGCAGCTTAATGGGGGGGGATTCACCCCTCCACTTT.

This clonotype appeared many times. The chain combines TRBV7-2 with TRBJ2-7; 9 bases map to TRBD1. Germline loops: CDR1 SGHTA, CDR2 FQGNSA. The length of the CDR3 is 13 residues. The junction had 5 bases not matched to a gene; V was cut back by 7 bases and J by 4 bases. The CDR3 sequence: CASIGQGRYEQYF. The CDR3 DNA reads TGTGCCAGCATAGGACAGGGGAGATACGAGCAGTACTTC.

This clonotype was counted ten times or more. This sequence joins TRBV6-2 or TRBV6-3 and TRBJ1-2, with D hard to call. CDR3 length: 15 amino acids. V lost 6 bases and J lost 3, with 17 bases in between. Germline V gene data show CDR1 as MNHEY and CDR2 as SVGEGT. CDR3 residues: CASSPRISYDYGYTF. The CDR3 bases are TGTGCCAGCAGCCCGCGAATATCTTACGACTATGGCTACACCTTC.

This clonotype occurred many times. The chain employs TRBV20-1 and TRBJ2-5, with D tentatively TRBD2 (8 bases). The V end lost 6 bases, the J end lost 5 bases, and 19 bases lay between the germline ends. The germline CDR1 and CDR2 sequences are DFQATT and SNEGSKA (reference sequence). This CDR3 spans 14 amino acids. The CDR3 sequence is CSAGGDSRWETQYF. The CDR3 bases are TGCAGTGCCGGGGGGGACAGCCGATGGGAGACCCAGTACTTC.

This clonotype was seen repeatedly, ten times or more. The V and J genes are TRBV28 and TRBJ1-2, with a weak D call TRBD1 (5 bases). Germline V lookup: CDR1 MDHEN, CDR2 SYDVKM. V dropped 3 bases and J dropped 7 bases, with 15 bases sitting between them. The length of the CDR3 is 14 residues. CDR3 protein: CASSFLGPSVGYTF. CDR3 sequence (DNA): TGTGCCAGCAGTTTCTTGGGGCCTAGTGTTGGCTACACCTTC.

This clonotype was seen many times. The CDR3 is CASSSETGRGGYTF. The CDR3 DNA follows: TGTGCCAGCAGCTCGGAGACAGGCCGAGGTGGCTACACCTTC. The gene calls are TRBV7-8 and TRBJ1-2; D is perhaps TRBD1 (6 bases). Germline CDR1 and CDR2: SGHVS and FQNEAQ. This CDR3 comprises 14 residues. Deletions cut 4 bases from V and 7 bases from J, with 16 bases between.

This clonotype was observed at least ten times. The rearrangement uses TRBV6-1 and TRBJ2-5; D is uncertain. Germline CDR1 is MNHNS and CDR2 is SASEGT. V lost 5 bases and J lost 2, with 9 bases in between. The CDR3 loop spans 13 amino acids. The CDR3 DNA reads as TGTGCCAGCAGTTCGTCGGATCAAGAGACCCAGTACTTC. It specifies CASSSSDQETQYF.

This clonotype was seen repeatedly, ten times or more. The V call is TRBV12-3 or TRBV12-4, the J call TRBJ1-4, with TRBD1 identical over 9 bases. V trimming: 4 bases; J trimming: 5 bases; junction bases outside the gene matches: 8. The length of the CDR3 is 16 residues. Here the CDR3 DNA reads TGTGCCAGCAGTTCGAGTCCGGGGACAGGGAATGAAAAACTGTTTTTT. Protein: CASSSSPGTGNEKLFF.

This clonotype has just a few counts. The chain is built from TRBV6-2 or TRBV6-3 and TRBJ1-1; D gene unclear. Germline V gene data show CDR1 as MNHEY and CDR2 as SVGEGT. Trimming cost V 5 bases and J 6 bases, with 13 bases left between them. CDR3 length equals 13 residues. For the CDR3, the DNA is TGTGCCAGCAGTCTCATTATGAGGCCTGAAGCTTTCTTT. Its protein is CASSLIMRPEAFF.

This clonotype was detected many times. The J gene is TRBJ1-6, the V gene TRBV6-2 or TRBV6-3; TRBD1 matches 7 bases. The ends lost 8 bases at V and 8 bases at J; junction bases unmatched: 6. The V gene's germline CDR1 is MNHEY and CDR2 SVGEGT. This CDR3 is 13 amino acids long. The CDR3 DNA is TGTGCCAGCGCGCGACAGGGCGATTCACCCCTCCACTTT. Translation gives CASARQGDSPLHF.

This clonotype has at least ten counts. The rearrangement uses TRBV5-6 and TRBJ1-5, with D unclear. V was clipped by 2 bases and J by 1 base, with 10 bases between them. Germline V gene sequence: CDR1 SGHDT, CDR2 YYEEEE. The CDR3 contains 15 residues. CDR3: CASSFGLRSNQPQHF. The CDR3 bases are TGTGCCAGCAGCTTCGGTCTGAGGAGCAATCAGCCCCAGCATTTT.

In its sample, this clonotype was seen many times. The chain has TRBV5-1 and TRBJ2-3; D is possibly TRBD1 or TRBD2 (6 bases each). V shed 5 bases and J shed 6 bases, with 16 bases lying between them. CDR3 length equals 14 residues. Per germline, CDR1 SGHRS and CDR2 YFSETQ. The CDR3 sequence: CASRVADTGDTQYF. The CDR3 DNA reads as TGCGCCAGCAGGGTAGCGGATACAGGGGATACGCAGTATTTT. Filled out from reference TRBV5-1 and TRBJ2-3, the complete variable domain reads KAGVTQTPRYLIKTRGQQVTLSCSPISGHRSVSWYQQTPGQGLQFLFEYFSETQRNKGNFPGRFSGRQFSNSRSEMNVSTLELGDSALYLCASRVADTGDTQYFGPGTRLTVL.

The chain employs TRBV7-9 and TRBJ2-7; 10 bases line up with TRBD1. The J segment lost 0 bases and the V segment lost 5 bases, leaving 7 bases of the junction unmatched. CDR1 and CDR2 from the germline V gene are SEHNR and FQNEAQ (reference sequence). The CDR3 consists of 16 residues. In DNA form, the CDR3 reads TGTGCCAGCAGCCTACCGGGGACAGGGGTCTCCTACGAGCAGTACTTC. It specifies CASSLPGTGVSYEQYF.

The sample holds many counts of this clonotype. The V gene is TRBV27, the J gene TRBJ2-2; D perhaps matches TRBD1 (6 bases). V lost 6 bases and J 10 bases, leaving 18 bases between the germline ends. Germline assignment: CDR1 MNHEY and CDR2 SMNVEV (reference sequence). The length of the CDR3 is 14 residues. The CDR3 here is CASSGREQGEELFF. Here the CDR3 DNA reads TGTGCCAGCAGCGGACGGGAACAGGGCGAGGAGCTGTTTTTT.

This clonotype was found many times. CDR3 sequence reads: CSAPEVGGGEQYF. CDR3 coding DNA: TGCAGTGCCCCCGAAGTGGGAGGGGGCGAGCAGTACTTC. This chain joins TRBV20-1 and TRBJ2-7; tentatively, D is TRBD2 (7 bases). Between the trimmed V and J ends, which lost 6 bases and 6 bases, there was a span of 18 bases. The CDR3 has 13 amino acids. Germline-derived CDR1 and CDR2 are DFQATT and SNEGSKA (reference sequence).

This clonotype was found many times. V gene TRBV18 combines with J gene TRBJ1-4; unclear D gene. V was trimmed by 3 bases and J by 8 bases, leaving 13 bases between them. This CDR3 comprises 14 residues. Germline assignment: CDR1 KGHSH and CDR2 LQKENI. In nucleotides, the CDR3 is TGTGCCAGCTCACCGGCGCGGGGATTGGAAAAACTGTTTTTT. It translates to CASSPARGLEKLFF.

This clonotype was detected only a few times. The chain couples TRBV30 to TRBJ1-1; 7 nucleotides line up with TRBD1. Germline V lookup: CDR1 GTSNPN, CDR2 SVGIG (reference sequence). The J segment lost 10 bases and the V segment lost 8 bases, leaving 16 bases of the junction unmatched. The CDR3 has 13 amino acids. In DNA form, the CDR3 reads TGTGCCAGATCCCAGGAAGGGCAGGGGGGAGCTTTCTTT. It translates to CARSQEGQGGAFF.